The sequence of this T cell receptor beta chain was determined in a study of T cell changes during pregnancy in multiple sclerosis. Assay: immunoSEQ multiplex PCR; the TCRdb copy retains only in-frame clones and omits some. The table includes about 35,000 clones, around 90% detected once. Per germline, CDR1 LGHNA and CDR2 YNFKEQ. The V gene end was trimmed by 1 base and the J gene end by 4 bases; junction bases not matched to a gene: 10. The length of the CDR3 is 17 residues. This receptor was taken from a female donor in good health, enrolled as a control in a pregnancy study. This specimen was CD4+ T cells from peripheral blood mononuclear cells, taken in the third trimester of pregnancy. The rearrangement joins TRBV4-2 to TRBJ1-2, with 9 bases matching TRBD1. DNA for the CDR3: TGTGCCAGCAGCCAAGTCCAAAGACAGGGGGAACTCTATGGCTACACCTTC. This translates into CASSQVQRQGELYGYTF.